The rows below give T cell receptor beta chains drawn from one sample of a study of PD-1 blockade in mismatch repair-deficient tumors. The protocol was immunoSEQ multiplex PCR, while the TCRdb copy is restricted to in-frame clones and leaves out a portion. The sample includes about 38,000 clones, 70% to 80% of them seen just once. Material: peripheral blood, obtained 4 weeks after starting pembrolizumab. The receptor source for this set is an adult with mismatch repair-deficient cancer. Each CDR3 is given with its conserved first and last residue. D genes are given only for firm matches. A row's size may be missing; if present it is once, few, many or a size class.

>NA|TRBV6-1|TRBJ2-7|NA
CASVRDGGDYEQYF
TGTGCCAGCGTCCGGGACGGTGGAGACTACGAGCAGTACTTC
>NA|TRBV7-9|TRBJ1-2|NA
CASSLAWGPWGYTF
TGTGCCAGCAGCTTAGCCTGGGGGCCGTGGGGCTACACCTTC
>TRBD2|TRBV15|TRBJ2-1|once
CATSTSGREYYNEQFF
TGTGCCACCAGCACTAGCGGGAGAGAATATTACAATGAGCAGTTCTTC
>NA|TRBV4-3|TRBJ2-6|NA
CASSQEGSFGTGANVLTF
TGCGCCAGCAGCCAAGAAGGGTCATTTGGGACTGGGGCCAACGTCCTGACTTTC
>NA|TRBV4-3|TRBJ1-1|few
CASSQKEFGLSGAAFF
TGCGCCAGCAGCCAAAAAGAATTCGGCCTTTCTGGCGCAGCTTTCTTT
>NA|TRBV7-2|TRBJ2-2|NA
CASSPIGPGELFF
TGTGCCAGCAGCCCAATCGGACCCGGGGAGCTGTTTTTT
>TRBD1|TRBV30|TRBJ1-1|once
CAWSRGPEAFF
TGTGCCTGGAGTAGGGGGCCTGAAGCTTTCTTT
>NA|TRBV7-2|TRBJ2-2|NA
CASSLGVTDTGELFF
TGTGCCAGCAGCTTAGGCGTAACGGACACCGGGGAGCTGTTTTTT
>NA|TRBV7-9|TRBJ2-2|NA
CASSLARVPDIGELFF
TGTGCCAGCAGCTTAGCGAGGGTTCCGGATATCGGGGAGCTGTTTTTT
>NA|TRBV11-1|TRBJ2-7|NA
CASSLVDPAGAYEQYF
TGTGCCAGCAGCTTAGTTGACCCCGCCGGCGCCTACGAGCAGTACTTC
>NA|TRBV11-3|TRBJ2-2|NA
CASRLGAAGHTGELFF
TGTGCCAGCAGATTAGGGGCGGCGGGACATACCGGGGAGCTGTTTTTT
>NA|TRBV28|TRBJ2-7|NA
CASSFPGDLSYEQYF
TGTGCCAGCAGTTTTCCAGGGGACCTATCCTACGAGCAGTACTTC
>NA|TRBV2|TRBJ1-5|NA
CASSEKLVGDGYQPQHF
TGTGCCAGCAGTGAAAAGTTGGTGGGGGACGGGTATCAGCCCCAGCATTTT
>NA|TRBV14|TRBJ2-7|NA
CASSQLWGSSYEQYF
TGTGCCAGCAGCCAACTCTGGGGGAGCTCCTACGAGCAGTACTTC
>NA|TRBV25-1|TRBJ2-7|NA
CASSEWGSNYEQYF
TGTGCCAGCAGTGAATGGGGCTCTAACTACGAGCAGTACTTC
>NA|TRBV7-9|TRBJ2-1|NA
CASSLVGPQRGQFF
TGTGCCAGCAGCTTAGTGGGGCCGCAGAGGGGGCAGTTCTTC
>TRBD1|TRBV29-1|TRBJ1-2|NA
CSVITTGRDPYGYTF
TGCAGCGTTATAACGACAGGGAGGGACCCTTATGGCTACACCTTC
>NA|TRBV7-9|TRBJ1-2|NA
CASSLAGLKYGYTF
TGTGCCAGCAGCTTAGCAGGCCTGAAGTATGGCTACACCTTC
>NA|TRBV2|TRBJ2-3|once
CASRRTLDLAADTQYF
TGTGCCAGCAGACGGACTCTGGATCTGGCCGCAGATACGCAGTATTTT
>NA|TRBV11-2|TRBJ1-1|once
CASSLPGRGSEAFF
TGTGCCAGCAGCTTACCGGGGAGAGGTTCTGAAGCTTTCTTT
>TRBD1|TRBV6-4|TRBJ2-3|NA
CASSEGQSTDTQYF
TGTGCCAGCAGTGAGGGACAGAGCACAGATACGCAGTATTTT
>NA|TRBV27|TRBJ2-5|NA
CASSLRSGQTHSETQYF
TGTGCCAGCAGTTTAAGGTCAGGGCAGACCCATAGTGAGACCCAGTACTTC
>TRBD2|TRBV18|TRBJ2-7|NA
CASSPRLGVAGTYEQYF
TGTGCCAGCTCACCACGCCTAGGGGTAGCGGGGACCTACGAGCAGTACTTC
>TRBD2|TRBV5-4|TRBJ2-6|NA
CASSFGGRSSGANVLTF
TGTGCCAGCAGCTTCGGCGGGAGGTCCTCTGGGGCCAACGTCCTGACTTTC
>TRBD1|TRBV29-1|TRBJ1-2|NA
CSVEAPAGGYYGYTF
TGCAGCGTTGAAGCCCCTGCAGGGGGGTACTATGGCTACACCTTC
>NA|TRBV10-3|TRBJ2-7|NA
CAISPIGRQEPYEQYF
TGTGCCATCAGTCCGATTGGTCGGCAGGAGCCCTACGAGCAGTACTTC
>NA|TRBV11-2|TRBJ2-6|few
CASSSATGRGTLGANVLTF
TGTGCCAGCAGCTCTGCCACTGGACGAGGGACCTTGGGGGCCAACGTCCTGACTTTC
>NA|TRBV7-6|TRBJ2-3|once
CASSFTQSSVDTQYF
TGTGCCAGCAGCTTTACCCAGAGCTCAGTAGATACGCAGTATTTT
>NA|TRBV7-8|TRBJ1-1|NA
CASSFNANTEAFF
TGTGCCAGCAGCTTTAATGCGAACACTGAAGCTTTCTTT
>NA|TRBV13|TRBJ2-3|NA
CASSAGGARSDTQYF
TGTGCCAGCAGTGCTGGGGGAGCCCGGTCAGATACGCAGTATTTT
>NA|TRBV19|TRBJ1-2|NA
CASSQTAYTSSYGYTF
TGTGCCAGTAGTCAAACCGCCTACACTTCTTCATATGGCTACACCTTC
>TRBD1|TRBV19|TRBJ1-5|NA
CASNSQGLDSNQPQHF
TGTGCCAGTAACTCACAGGGGTTAGATAGCAATCAGCCCCAGCATTTT
>NA|TRBV7-9|TRBJ1-5|few
CASSLGFQPQHF
TGTGCCAGCAGCTTAGGGTTTCAGCCCCAGCATTTT
>NA|TRBV5-1|TRBJ2-7|few
CASSLGLEYEQYF
TGCGCCAGCAGCCTAGGCCTTGAGTACGAGCAGTACTTC
>TRBD2|TRBV9|TRBJ2-5|NA
CASSASGQQETQYF
TGTGCCAGCAGCGCTAGCGGGCAACAAGAGACCCAGTACTTC
>TRBD2|TRBV10-3|TRBJ2-2|NA
CATQTGTSLATGELFF
TGTGCCACCCAGACCGGGACTAGCTTGGCCACCGGGGAGCTGTTTTTT
>NA|TRBV15|TRBJ2-1|NA
CATSRGGDTNSYNEQFF
TGTGCCACCAGCCGAGGGGGGGACACAAACTCCTACAATGAGCAGTTCTTC
>NA|TRBV10-3|TRBJ1-5|once
CAISDNFRVLDQPQHF
TGTGCCATCAGTGATAATTTCAGGGTCCTAGATCAGCCCCAGCATTTT
>TRBD1|TRBV5-6|TRBJ1-2|NA
CASSPTGRYGYTF
TGTGCCAGCAGCCCGACAGGGAGGTATGGCTACACCTTC
>NA|TRBV7-9|TRBJ2-7|NA
CASSSGQYEQYF
TGTGCCAGCAGCTCCGGACAATACGAGCAGTACTTC
>TRBD2|TRBV7-9|TRBJ2-6|NA
CASRGGRLSGANVLTF
TGTGCCAGCCGTGGCGGGAGGTTATCTGGGGCCAACGTCCTGACTTTC
>TRBD2|TRBV27|TRBJ2-7|NA
CASSSRDSGPYEQYF
TGTGCCAGCAGTTCCCGGGATAGCGGGCCCTACGAGCAGTACTTC
>NA|TRBV5-5|TRBJ1-5|NA
CASSTGTGVRQPQHF
TGTGCCAGCAGCACGGGGACCGGGGTTCGCCAGCCCCAGCATTTT